This T cell receptor beta chain is from a study of blood T cell repertoires in COVID-19. Libraries were prepared by immunoSEQ multiplex PCR; TCRdb keeps only in-frame clonotypes and omits some of them. The top ten clones hold approximately 13% of a sample with about 26,000 clones, around nine tenths of them seen once. The germline CDR1 and CDR2 sequences are SGHRS and YFSETQ. The CDR3 spans 15 residues. After removal of 3 bases from V and 0 bases from J, the junction contained 5 bases not matched to a gene. This sequence was found in a human donor in a cohort sampled during active COVID-19. The donor label of this sample is uncertain. The chain carries TRBV5-1 and TRBJ1-1; the match to TRBD1 covers 7 bases. The sample was peripheral blood. The chain's CDR3 is CASSSQTGMNTEAFF. CDR3 in DNA: TGCGCCAGCAGCTCTCAGACAGGGATGAACACTGAAGCTTTCTTT.